This TCR beta chain was captured in a study of blood T cells in healthy people across ages. The CDR3 is made up of 14 amino acids. CDR1 DFQATT and CDR2 SNEGSKA come from the germline V gene (reference sequence). V dropped 5 bases and J dropped 1; count of bases not matched to a gene: 7. Researchers collected roughly 9.8 milliliters of peripheral blood from every single donor. Study-wide results and caveats: Strong correlation existed between TCR beta diversity and naive T cell percentage. Researchers judged that diversity estimates from one million T cells fell short of true values. Aged donors had fewer naive CD4+ cells and lower diversity than long-lived donors.

A second PCR of roughly 7 to 11 cycles used a sample-barcoded 5' primer and a J-beta primer mix. TCRdb reanalysed the 5' RACE reads using MiXCR and keeps one entry per CDR3 protein. The sample yields 1.5 million to 2 million distinct CDR3 sequences, over 25% seen once. Remarks on this clonotype: Its antigen is not known.

V is TRBV20-1 and J is TRBJ1-1; 7 bases are shared with TRBD1. Sequenced sample: blood. This TCR was recovered from a woman in her 30s in good health. CDR3 coding DNA: TGCAGTGCTCGACAGGGTATGAGGAACACTGAAGCTTTCTTT. Residues: CSARQGMRNTEAFF.